This T cell receptor beta chain appears in the sequencing data of a study of beta chain features in type 1 diabetes. Study outcomes and limitations: Reduced insertions and increased deletions marked VDJ junctions in type 1 diabetes patients. Still unanswered here is whether HLA type influences TCRB rearrangement. Possibly, sequencing cDNA over-represented cells that had high TCR expression levels.

The CDR3 spans 12 residues. Germline lookup yields CDR1 SQVTM and CDR2 ANQGSEA. Trimming took 8 bases from V and 7 from J, leaving 15 bases between them. On this clone: Its specificity is not known.

All sorted populations exceeded 95% purity. Expressed TCRB transcripts were sequenced, since all the RNA that had been isolated was reverse transcribed. Assay: immunoSEQ multiplex PCR; the TCRdb copy retains only in-frame clones and omits some. This sample has 390,000 or so clones, with roughly 14% found just once. This sequence originates from a young man in good health. The sample was naive CD4+ T cells from blood. The chain joins TRBV29-1 to TRBJ1-5, with a weak D call TRBD1 (6 bases). CDR3 amino acids: CSTKEGGQPQHF. The CDR3 bases are TGCAGCACCAAAGAGGGGGGGCAGCCCCAGCATTTT.